Presented here are 2 T cell receptor beta chains from one specimen sequenced in a study of T cell responses to AZD1222 COVID-19 vaccine. Sequenced by immunoSEQ multiplex PCR; TCRdb stores in-frame clones only, minus some. The sample has about 200,000 clones; approximately 92% are singletons. Here the sequenced sample was peripheral blood, taken on day 0 of AZD1222 vaccination. Receptor source: an adult in good health.

V gene TRBV7-3 combines with J gene TRBJ2-5; 10 bases are a match to TRBD2. CDR3 size: 17 residues. The V gene end was trimmed by 5 bases and the J gene end by 1 base; junction bases not matched to a gene: 10. Germline-derived CDR1 and CDR2 are SGHTA and FQGTGA. This CDR3 is CASSPLRASGGQETQYF. CDR3 nucleotides: TGTGCCAGCAGCCCCCTTCGGGCTAGCGGGGGCCAAGAGACCCAGTACTTC.

The chain recombines TRBV7-3 with TRBJ2-3; D unresolved. CDR1 and CDR2 (germline): SGHTA, FQGTGA. The V gene lost 1 base and the J gene lost 1 base, with 12 bases spanning the gap. This CDR3 is built from 16 residues. For the CDR3, the DNA is TGTGCCAGCAGCTTAATTTTTGAAGATCGCACAGATACGCAGTATTTT. Protein: CASSLIFEDRTDTQYF. The complete variable domain, with remaining parts taken from reference TRBV7-3 and TRBJ2-3, reads GAGVSQTPSNKVTEKGKYVELRCDPISGHTALYWYRQSLGQGPEFLIYFQGTGAADDSGLPNDRFFAVRPEGSVSTLKIQRTERGDSAVYLCASSLIFEDRTDTQYFGPGTRLTVL.